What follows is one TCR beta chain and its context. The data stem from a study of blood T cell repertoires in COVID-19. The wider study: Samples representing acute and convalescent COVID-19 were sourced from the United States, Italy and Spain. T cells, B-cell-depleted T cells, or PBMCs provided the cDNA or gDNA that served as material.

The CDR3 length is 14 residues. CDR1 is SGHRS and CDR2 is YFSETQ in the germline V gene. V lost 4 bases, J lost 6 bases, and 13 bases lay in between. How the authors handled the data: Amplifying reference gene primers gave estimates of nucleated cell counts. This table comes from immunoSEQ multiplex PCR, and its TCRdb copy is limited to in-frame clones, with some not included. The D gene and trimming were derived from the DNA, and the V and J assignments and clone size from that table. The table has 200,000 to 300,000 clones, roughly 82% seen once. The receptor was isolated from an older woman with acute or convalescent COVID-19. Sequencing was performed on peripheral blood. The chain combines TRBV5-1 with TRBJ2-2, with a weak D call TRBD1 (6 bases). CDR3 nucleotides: TGCGCCAGCAGCCCCCAGAGGGGGTCCGGGGAGCTGTTTTTT. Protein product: CASSPQRGSGELFF.